This T cell receptor (beta chain) was retrieved from a study of cytomegalovirus exposure and HLA in healthy donors. Whole-study results and caveats: Reported performance of the classifier showed diagnosis of cytomegalovirus status with high specificity and sensitivity.

The PCR made use of 60 Vbeta and 13 Jbeta primers. This table comes from immunoSEQ multiplex PCR, and its TCRdb copy is limited to in-frame clones, with some not included. The sample has some 140,000 clones, about 79% seen once. CDR1 and CDR2 (germline): GTSNPN, SVGIG (reference sequence). This CDR3 comprises 12 residues. Trimming shortened V by 5 bases and J by 7 bases, and 12 bases separated the two germline ends. Remarks on this clone: Its antigen remains unknown.

The V and J genes are TRBV30 and TRBJ2-1; TRBD2 might be the D (6 bases). Sequencing input: PBMCs. The source is a female donor in good health and CMV-seropositive. In nucleotides, the CDR3 is TGTGCCTGGGGGGGGAGTCTTAATGAGCAGTTCTTC. As protein: CAWGGSLNEQFF.